The T cell receptor (beta chain) under discussion was sequenced for a study of T cells in Graves' hyperthyroidism and ophthalmopathy. The table lists this clonotype with a few counts. V lost 6 bases, J lost 3 bases, and 9 bases stayed unmatched. This CDR3 region has 15 residues. Germline V gene sequence: CDR1 MNHEY, CDR2 SVGEGT. Using RNA transcripts as the source, TCR beta CDR3 regions were amplified. During a first-round RT-PCR of the TCR CDR3, the HTBI primer set was used. From the multiplex PCR reads, TCRdb called clonotypes with MiXCR, one entry per CDR3 protein. In the table there are a few hundred thousand distinct CDR3 sequences, about 16% of which are singletons.

The chain combines TRBV6-2 or TRBV6-3 with TRBJ2-7; 9 bases map to TRBD1. The sequenced sample was blood. The receptor was derived from a middle-aged man with Graves' hyperthyroidism. The CDR3 DNA follows: TGTGCCAGCAGCCGACAGGGGGTCCCTCTCTACGAGCAGTACTTC. It translates to CASSRQGVPLYEQYF.